This TCR beta chain is from a study of blood T cell repertoires in COVID-19 (dated by TCRdb to about 2020). For the wider study: Samples from collaborators originated in the United States, Italy and Spain and spanned both the acute and convalescent phases of COVID-19. The prospective study material was composed of cDNA or gDNA derived from T cells, B-cell-depleted T cells, or PBMCs. The dataset comprised deeply sampled blood TCRbeta repertoires from subjects exposed to, actively infected with, or recovered from COVID-19. The repertoires were released in a freely available public database meant as a resource for research on the immune response to SARS-CoV-2. The samples were drawn from two sources: the first 160 participants of the ongoing ImmuneRACE study, and over 950 subjects contributed by 6 global collaborators. A de-identified subject ID, COVID-19 status, age in years and sex were almost always included in the sample metadata. HLA class I and class II types, where available, came from metadata supplied by the sample provider rather than from assay-based typing.

The immunoSEQ Assay, a bias-controlled multiplex PCR, was used to amplify TCRbeta CDR3 regions from genomic DNA. For the original study's pipeline: Within the assay, amplification of reference gene primers was used to estimate how many nucleated cells each sample contained. To quantify the absolute abundance of each unique TCRbeta CDR3 rearrangement, sequence reads were collapsed and filtered. For each sample, productive Simpson clonality was calculated as the square root of Simpson's diversity index over productive rearrangements. This immuneACCESS table, as held by TCRdb, lists in-frame sequences with V and J called but not all clones. Of the missing ones, under half trace to an unresolved V gene in checked studies; the others have no known cause. V, J and clone size reflect that table, while D and trimming were determined from the DNA. The sample table holds 120,000 or so clones, of which roughly 69% were seen once. Jointly, the top ten make up approximately 2.3% of the sample.

V is cut by 0 bases and J by 6 bases, and the space between the germline ends is 12 bases. The germline V gene (reference sequence) supplies CDR1 WNHNN and CDR2 SYGVQD. The CDR3, cysteine through phenylalanine, is 14 amino acids long. CDR3 DNA only is kept here, 42 bases in frame from base 1. With regard to this clone: The antigen it binds to is not known. The input lacks base qualities; no much larger clone sits a single base away.

What the study reported, not specific to this receptor: Clinical and demographic metadata were provided uncurated, with the amount varying by source and participant.

Whole blood was collected in K2EDTA tubes by collaborating institutions according to the institutions' own protocols. Collaborator samples were shipped for TCRbeta analysis as frozen whole blood, isolated PBMCs, or DNA extracted from either sample type. The sequence links TRBV10-1 to TRBJ2-7; the D gene is unclear. The sequencing input was peripheral blood. The TCR sequence derives from a woman between 65 and 79 years old with acute or convalescent COVID-19. The nucleotide sequence is given as TGCGCCAGCAGTGAGTCGTCCAGATTTTCCGAGCAGTACTTC. It specifies CASSESSRFSEQYF.